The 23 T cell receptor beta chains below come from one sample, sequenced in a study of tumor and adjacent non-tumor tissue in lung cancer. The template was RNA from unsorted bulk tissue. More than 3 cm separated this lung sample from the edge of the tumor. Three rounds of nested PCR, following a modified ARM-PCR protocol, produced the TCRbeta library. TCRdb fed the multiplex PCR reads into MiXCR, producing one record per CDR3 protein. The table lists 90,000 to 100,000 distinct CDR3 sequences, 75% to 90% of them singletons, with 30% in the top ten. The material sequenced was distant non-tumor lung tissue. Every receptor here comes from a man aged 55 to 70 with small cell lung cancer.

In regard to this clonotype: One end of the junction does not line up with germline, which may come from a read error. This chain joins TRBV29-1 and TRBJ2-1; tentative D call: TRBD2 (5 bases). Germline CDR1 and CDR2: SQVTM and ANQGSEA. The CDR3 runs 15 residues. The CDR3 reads CSMPGEGSSYNEHFF. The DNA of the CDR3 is TGCAGCATGCCGGGTGAGGGCAGCTCCTACAATGAGCACTTCTTT.

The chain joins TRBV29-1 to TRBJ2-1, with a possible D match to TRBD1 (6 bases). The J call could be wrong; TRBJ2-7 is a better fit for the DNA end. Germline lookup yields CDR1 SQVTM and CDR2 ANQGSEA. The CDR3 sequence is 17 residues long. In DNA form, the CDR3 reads TGCAGCGTTGAAGCCAGGGGCGACCCAAACTCCTACAATGAGCAGTACTTC. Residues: CSVEARGDPNSYNEQYF.

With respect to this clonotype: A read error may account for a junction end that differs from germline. The CDR3 sequence is CASSPLPGKLLF. The CDR3 DNA follows: TGTGCCAGCAGCCCTCTTCCTGGGAAGCTGCTTTTT. J is TRBJ2-2 and V is TRBV4-2; D unclear. The CDR3 extends over 12 amino acids. Germline CDR1 and CDR2: LGHNA and YNFKEQ.

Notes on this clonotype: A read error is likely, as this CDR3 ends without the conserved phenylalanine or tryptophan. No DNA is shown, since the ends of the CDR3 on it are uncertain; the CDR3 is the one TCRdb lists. The CDR3 region is CASSQGMSQPRHS. The chain links TRBV4-1 to TRBJ1-5. Germline CDR1 MGHRA, CDR2 YSYEKL. The CDR3 spans 13 residues, counting both ends.

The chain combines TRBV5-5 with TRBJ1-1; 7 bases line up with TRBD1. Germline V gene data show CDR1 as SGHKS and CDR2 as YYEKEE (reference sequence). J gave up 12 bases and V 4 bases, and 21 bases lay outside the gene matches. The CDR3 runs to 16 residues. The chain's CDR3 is CASSPRIRGAGTDTFF. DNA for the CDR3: TGTGCCAGCAGCCCCCGCATCAGGGGGGCGGGTACTGATACTTTCTTT.

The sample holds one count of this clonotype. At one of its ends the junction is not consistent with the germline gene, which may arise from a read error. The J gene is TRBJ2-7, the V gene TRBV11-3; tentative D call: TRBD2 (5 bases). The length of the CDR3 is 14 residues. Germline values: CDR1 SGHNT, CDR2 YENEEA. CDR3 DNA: TGTGTCAGCAACTTCGGGGAATACTCCTATGAGCAGTACTTC. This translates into CVSNFGEYSYEQYF.

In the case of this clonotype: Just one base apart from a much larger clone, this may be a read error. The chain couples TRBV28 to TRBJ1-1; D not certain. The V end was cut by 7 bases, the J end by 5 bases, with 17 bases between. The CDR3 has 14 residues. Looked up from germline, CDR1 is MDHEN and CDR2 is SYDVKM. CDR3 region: CASIESGGGTEAFF. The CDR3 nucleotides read TGTGCCAGCATAGAGTCAGGAGGAGGAACTGAAGCTTTCTTT.

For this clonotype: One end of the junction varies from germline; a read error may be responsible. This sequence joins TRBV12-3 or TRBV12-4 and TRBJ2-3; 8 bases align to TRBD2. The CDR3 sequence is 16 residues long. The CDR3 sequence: CTSSFPSSGITDTQYF. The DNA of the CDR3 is TGTACCAGCAGTTTCCCGAGTAGCGGGATCACAGATACGCAGTACTTT.

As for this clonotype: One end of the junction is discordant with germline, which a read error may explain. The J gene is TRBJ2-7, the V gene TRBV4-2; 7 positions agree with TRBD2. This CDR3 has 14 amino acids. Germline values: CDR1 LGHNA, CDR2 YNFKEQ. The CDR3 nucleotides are TGTACCAGCAGTCAAGAGCTAGCGGATTACGAGCAGTACTTC. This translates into CTSSQELADYEQYF.

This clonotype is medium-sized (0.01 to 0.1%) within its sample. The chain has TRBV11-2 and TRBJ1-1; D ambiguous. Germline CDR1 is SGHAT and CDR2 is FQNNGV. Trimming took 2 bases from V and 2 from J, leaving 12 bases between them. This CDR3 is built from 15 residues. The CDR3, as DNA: TGTGCCAGCAGCTTAAATTCGGGCGGTAACACTGAAGCTTTCTTT. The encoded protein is CASSLNSGGNTEAFF.

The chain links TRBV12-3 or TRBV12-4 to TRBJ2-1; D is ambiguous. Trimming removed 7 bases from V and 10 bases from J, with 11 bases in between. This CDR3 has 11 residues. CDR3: CASKFTGEQFF. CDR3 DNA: TGTGCCAGCAAATTCACCGGGGAGCAGTTCTTC.

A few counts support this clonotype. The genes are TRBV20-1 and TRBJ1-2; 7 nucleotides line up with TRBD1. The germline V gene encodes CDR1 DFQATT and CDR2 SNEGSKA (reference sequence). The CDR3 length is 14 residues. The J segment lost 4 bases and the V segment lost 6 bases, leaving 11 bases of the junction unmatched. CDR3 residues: CSAPAIGGGYGYTF. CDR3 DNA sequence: TGCAGTGCACCCGCGATAGGGGGCGGCTATGGCTACACCTTC.

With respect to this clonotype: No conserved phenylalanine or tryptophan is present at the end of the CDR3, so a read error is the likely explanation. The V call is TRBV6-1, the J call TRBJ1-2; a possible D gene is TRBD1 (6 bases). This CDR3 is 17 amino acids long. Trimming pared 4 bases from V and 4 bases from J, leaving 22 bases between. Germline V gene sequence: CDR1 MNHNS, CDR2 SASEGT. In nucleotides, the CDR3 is TGTGCCAGCAGTGGGTATATCCTGACAGGAGCACTCTATGGCTACACCCTC. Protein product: CASSGYILTGALYGYTL.

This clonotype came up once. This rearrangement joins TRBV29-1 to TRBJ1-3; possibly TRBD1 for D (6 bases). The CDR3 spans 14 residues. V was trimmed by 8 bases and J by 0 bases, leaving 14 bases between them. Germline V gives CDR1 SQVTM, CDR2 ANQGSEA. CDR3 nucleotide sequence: TGCAGCATTGCGGGGACAAACTCTGGAAACACCATATATTTT. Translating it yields CSIAGTNSGNTIYF.

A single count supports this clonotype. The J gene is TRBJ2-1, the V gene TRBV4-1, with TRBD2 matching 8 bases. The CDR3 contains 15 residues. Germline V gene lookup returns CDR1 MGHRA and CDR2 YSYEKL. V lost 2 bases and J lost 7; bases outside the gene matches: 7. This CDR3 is CASSQTGTRANEQFF. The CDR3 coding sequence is TGCGCCAGCAGCCAAACGGGGACTAGGGCTAATGAGCAGTTCTTC.

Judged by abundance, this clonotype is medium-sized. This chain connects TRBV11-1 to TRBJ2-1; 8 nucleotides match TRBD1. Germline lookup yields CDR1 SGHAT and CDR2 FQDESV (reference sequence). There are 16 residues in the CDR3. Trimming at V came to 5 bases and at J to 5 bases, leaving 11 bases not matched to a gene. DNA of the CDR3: TGTGCCAGCAGCCGACCCCAGGGGGCGTATAACAATGAGCAGTTCTTC. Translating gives CASSRPQGAYNNEQFF.

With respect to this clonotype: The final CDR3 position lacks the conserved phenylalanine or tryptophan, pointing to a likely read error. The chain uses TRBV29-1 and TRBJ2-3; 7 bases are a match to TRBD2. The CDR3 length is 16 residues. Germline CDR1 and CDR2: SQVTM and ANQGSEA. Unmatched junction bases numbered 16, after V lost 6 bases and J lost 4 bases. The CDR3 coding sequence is TGCAGCGTCGCGGGGGTAGCGGGCGCTAGCGCAGATACGCAGTATCTT. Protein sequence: CSVAGVAGASADTQYL.

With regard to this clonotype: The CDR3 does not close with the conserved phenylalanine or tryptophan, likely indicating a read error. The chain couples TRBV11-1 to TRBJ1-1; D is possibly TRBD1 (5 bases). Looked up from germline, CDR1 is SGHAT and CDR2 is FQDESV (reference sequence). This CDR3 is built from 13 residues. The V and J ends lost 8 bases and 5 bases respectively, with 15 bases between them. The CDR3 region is CASGQGRFTEAFI. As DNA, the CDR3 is TGTGCCAGCGGCCAGGGACGGTTTACTGAAGCTTTCATT.

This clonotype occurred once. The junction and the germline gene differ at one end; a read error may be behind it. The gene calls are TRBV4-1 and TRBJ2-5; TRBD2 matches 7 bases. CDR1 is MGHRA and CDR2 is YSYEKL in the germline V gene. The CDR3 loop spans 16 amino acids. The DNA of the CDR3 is TGCACCAGCAACCAAGGTCGGCCTAGCGGACGAGAGACCCAGTACTTC. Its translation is CTSNQGRPSGRETQYF.

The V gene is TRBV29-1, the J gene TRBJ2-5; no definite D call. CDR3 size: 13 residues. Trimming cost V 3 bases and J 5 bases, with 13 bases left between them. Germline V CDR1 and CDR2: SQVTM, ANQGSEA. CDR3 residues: CSVEDLARETQYF. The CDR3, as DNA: TGCAGCGTTGAGGACCTGGCGAGGGAGACCCAGTACTTC.

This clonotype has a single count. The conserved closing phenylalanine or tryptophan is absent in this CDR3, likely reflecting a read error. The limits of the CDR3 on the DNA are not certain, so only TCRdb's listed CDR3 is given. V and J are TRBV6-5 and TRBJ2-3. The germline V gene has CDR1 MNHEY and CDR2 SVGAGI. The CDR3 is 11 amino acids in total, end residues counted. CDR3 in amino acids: CASSVGDTHYL.

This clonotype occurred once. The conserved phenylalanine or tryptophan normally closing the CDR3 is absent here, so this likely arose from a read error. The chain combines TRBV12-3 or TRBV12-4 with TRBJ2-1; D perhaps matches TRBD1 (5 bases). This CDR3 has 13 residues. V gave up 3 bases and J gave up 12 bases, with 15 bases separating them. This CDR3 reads CASSFDSYNMQFS. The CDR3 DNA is TGTGCCAGCAGTTTTGACAGTTACAATATGCAGTTCTCC.

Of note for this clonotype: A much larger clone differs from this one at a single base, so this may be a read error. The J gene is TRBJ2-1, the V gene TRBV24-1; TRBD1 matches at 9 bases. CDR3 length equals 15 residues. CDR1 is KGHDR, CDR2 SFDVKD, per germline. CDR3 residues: CATSGGQGSYNKQFF. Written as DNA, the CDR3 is TGTGCCACCAGTGGGGGACAGGGTTCCTACAATAAGCAGTTCTTC.